This note documents a single TCR beta chain sequence. The antigen is not known. Indicated treatment: roughly 19 received Ad26.COV2.S at low or high dose, single or two shots; 5 received placebo; per-sample allocation not given. Sampling happened 63 days after the first vaccine or placebo injection. The data were obtained in a study of Ad26.COV2.S vaccination and SARS-CoV-2 variants. Study overall: Ad26.COV2.S shots went into the muscle once or twice, 56 days apart.

This table comes from immunoSEQ multiplex PCR, and its TCRdb copy is limited to in-frame clones, with some not included. The data contain some 340,000 clones, about 82% of them singletons. Notes on the study in general: In vaccinated individuals, spike-specific CD8+ and CD4+ T cell responses reportedly displayed substantial breadth.

The material was peripheral blood, obtained in a trial of Ad26.COV2.S vaccine versus placebo. The TCR sequence derives from a person aged 18-60 years who received the Ad26.COV2.S COVID-19 vaccine or a placebo.

CDR3 sequence: CSVEDLEGLNTEAFF. Written as DNA, the CDR3 is TGCAGCGTTGAAGATTTGGAAGGCTTGAACACTGAAGCTTTCTTT. The rearrangement joins TRBV29-1 to TRBJ1-1; D not certain. Germline loops: CDR1 SQVTM, CDR2 ANQGSEA. CDR3 length: 15 residues. V shed 0 bases and J shed 0 bases, with 11 bases lying between them.